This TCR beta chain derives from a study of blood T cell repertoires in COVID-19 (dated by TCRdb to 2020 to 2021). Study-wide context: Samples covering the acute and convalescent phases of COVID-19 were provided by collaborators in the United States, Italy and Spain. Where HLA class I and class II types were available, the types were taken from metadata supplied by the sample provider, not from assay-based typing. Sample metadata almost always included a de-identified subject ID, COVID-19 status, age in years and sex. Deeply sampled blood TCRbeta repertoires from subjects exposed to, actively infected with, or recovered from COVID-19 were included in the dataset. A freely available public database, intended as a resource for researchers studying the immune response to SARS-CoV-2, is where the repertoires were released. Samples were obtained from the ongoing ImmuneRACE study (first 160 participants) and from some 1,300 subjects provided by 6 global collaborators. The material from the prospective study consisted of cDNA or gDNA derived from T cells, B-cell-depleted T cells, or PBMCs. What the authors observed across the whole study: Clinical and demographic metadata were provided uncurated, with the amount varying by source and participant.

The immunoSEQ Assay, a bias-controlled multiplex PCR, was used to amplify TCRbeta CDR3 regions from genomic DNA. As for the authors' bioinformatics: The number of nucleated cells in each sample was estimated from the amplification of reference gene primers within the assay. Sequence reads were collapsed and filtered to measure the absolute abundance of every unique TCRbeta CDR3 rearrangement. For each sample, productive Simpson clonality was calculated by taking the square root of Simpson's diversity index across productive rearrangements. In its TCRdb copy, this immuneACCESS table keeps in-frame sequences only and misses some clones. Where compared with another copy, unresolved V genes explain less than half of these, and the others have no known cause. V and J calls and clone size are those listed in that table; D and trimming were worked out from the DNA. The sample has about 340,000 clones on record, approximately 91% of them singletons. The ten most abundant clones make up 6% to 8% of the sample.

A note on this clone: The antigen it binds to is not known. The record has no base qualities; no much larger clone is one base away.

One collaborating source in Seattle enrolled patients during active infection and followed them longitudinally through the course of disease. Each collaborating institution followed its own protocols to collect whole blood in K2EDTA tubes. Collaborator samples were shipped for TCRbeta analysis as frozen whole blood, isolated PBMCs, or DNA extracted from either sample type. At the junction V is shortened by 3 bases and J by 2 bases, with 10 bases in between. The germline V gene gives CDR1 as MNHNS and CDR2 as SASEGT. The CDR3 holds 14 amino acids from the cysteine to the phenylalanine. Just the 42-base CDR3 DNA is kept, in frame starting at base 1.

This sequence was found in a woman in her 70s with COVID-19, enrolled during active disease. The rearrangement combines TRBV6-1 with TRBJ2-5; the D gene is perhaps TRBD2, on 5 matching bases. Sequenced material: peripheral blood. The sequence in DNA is TGTGCCAGCAGTGATGGGTGGGAGCAAGAGACCCAGTACTTC. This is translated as CASSDGWEQETQYF.